The source of this T cell receptor beta chain is a study of T cells in Graves' hyperthyroidism and ophthalmopathy. At the level of the study: At the time of initial diagnosis and before any treatment, peripheral blood was collected.

V was clipped by 0 bases and J by 5 bases, with 8 bases between them. Germline CDR1 and CDR2: DFQATT and SNEGSKA (reference sequence). This CDR3 is 13 amino acids long. The study's findings and limits: Ophthalmopathy was model-predicted a median around 6.7 months pre-onset. Most expanded thyroid clonotypes above 0.001 also appeared in blood.

This clonotype has ten or more counts. Its specificity is not known. Aged 18 to 65, the patients had hyperthyroidism that was newly diagnosed and had lasted under 2 months. Researchers amplified the TCR beta CDR3 regions from RNA transcripts. The study used the HTBI primer set for a first-round RT-PCR of the TCR CDR3. TCRdb processed the multiplex PCR reads anew with MiXCR; each CDR3 protein has one entry. The sample yields hundreds of thousands of distinct CDR3 sequences, 38% seen once. The gene calls are TRBV20-1 and TRBJ1-5; D is possibly TRBD1 (6 bases). Sequences were obtained from blood. This clonotype originated in a man between 18 and 29 years old with Graves' hyperthyroidism. CDR3 sequence reads: CSARDYRDQPQHF. The CDR3 DNA reads as TGCAGTGCTAGAGATTACAGGGATCAGCCCCAGCATTTT.